Below are 11 T cell receptor beta chains sequenced from a single sample in a study of T cell responses to AZD1222 COVID-19 vaccine. Here immunoSEQ multiplex PCR was the method, and the copy in TCRdb shows in-frame clones only, minus some. The sample includes tens of thousands of clones, around 91% of them seen just once. The material was peripheral blood, obtained on day 0 of AZD1222 vaccination. All receptors derive from an adult in good health.

This chain connects TRBV6-5 to TRBJ1-1; D gene ambiguous. The CDR3 runs 14 residues. V lost 3 bases, J lost 3 bases, and 11 bases lay in between. Germline V gives CDR1 MNHEY, CDR2 SVGAGI. The chain's CDR3 is CASSYRSADTEAFF. CDR3 nucleotide sequence: TGTGCCAGCAGTTATCGCTCGGCAGACACTGAAGCTTTCTTT.

The chain employs TRBV7-9 and TRBJ2-3, with D unclear. Germline loops: CDR1 SEHNR, CDR2 FQNEAQ (reference sequence). Trimming removed 0 bases from V and 5 bases from J, with 6 bases in between. The CDR3 contains 13 residues. The CDR3 loop reads CASSLAHIDTQYF. The CDR3 DNA reads TGTGCCAGCAGCTTAGCGCATATAGATACGCAGTATTTT. Together with reference TRBV7-9 and TRBJ2-3, the CDR3 gives the full variable domain: DTGVSQNPRHKITKRGQNVTFRCDPISEHNRLYWYRQTLGQGPEFLTYFQNEAQLEKSRLLSDRFSAERPKGSFSTLEIQRTEQGDSAMYLCASSLAHIDTQYFGPGTRLTVL.

The chain couples TRBV7-4 to TRBJ1-2, with D uncertain. The CDR3 has 15 amino acids. The V gene's germline CDR1 is SGHVT and CDR2 SQSDAQ. Trimming removed 4 bases at V and 8 bases at J, with 20 bases between. The CDR3 spells CASSCNTGSSRGYTF. The CDR3 region has the DNA TGTGCCAGCAGCTGCAACACGGGGTCATCGCGGGGCTACACCTTC. Combining the CDR3 with reference TRBV7-4 and TRBJ1-2 gives the whole variable domain GAGVSQSPRYKVAKRGRDVALRCDSISGHVTLYWYRQTLGQGSEVLTYSQSDAQRDKSGRPSGRFSAERPERSVSTLKIQRTEQGDSAVYLCASSCNTGSSRGYTFGSGTRLTVV.

V gene TRBV19 combines with J gene TRBJ1-1; maybe TRBD1 (6 bases). V was cut by 3 bases and J by 6 bases, with 11 bases left in between. This CDR3 has 13 amino acids. Per the germline V gene, CDR1 is LNHDA and CDR2 is SQIVND (reference sequence). The DNA for the CDR3 is TGTGCCAGTAGTATGTCAGGGGCTTCTGAAGCTTTCTTT. The encoded protein is CASSMSGASEAFF.

The J gene is TRBJ2-7, the V gene TRBV11-1; no reliable D call. The CDR3 covers 14 residues. Trimming took off 6 bases at V and 0 bases at J, with 12 bases between the two ends. Germline V gene sequence: CDR1 SGHAT, CDR2 FQDESV (reference sequence). This CDR3 reads CASSRKGYSYEQYF. CDR3 nucleotides: TGTGCCAGCAGTCGCAAGGGTTACTCCTACGAGCAGTACTTC.

V usage is TRBV19 and J usage is TRBJ1-5; 8 bases agree with TRBD1. V lost 4 bases, J lost 6 bases, and 5 bases stayed unmatched. CDR3 size: 14 residues. Germline V CDR1 and CDR2: LNHDA, SQIVND (reference sequence). CDR3 sequence: CASSTQGGSQPQHF. CDR3 DNA: TGTGCCAGTAGTACACAGGGGGGAAGTCAGCCCCAGCATTTT.

This clone was counted once. The chain joins TRBV24-1 to TRBJ1-3; D is uncertain. Trimming shortened V by 3 bases and J by 6 bases, and 14 bases separated the two germline ends. Looked up from germline, CDR1 is KGHDR and CDR2 is SFDVKD. The CDR3 is 15 amino acids. CDR3: CATSDGANVENTIYF. The CDR3 DNA follows: TGTGCCACCAGTGATGGCGCTAATGTTGAAAACACCATATATTTT.

The chain employs TRBV28 and TRBJ1-2; no clear D gene. CDR1 and CDR2 from the germline V gene are MDHEN and SYDVKM. The CDR3 is 15 residues long. Trimming took 5 bases from V and 4 from J, leaving 17 bases between them. The CDR3, as DNA: TGTGCCAGCAGTCCCCGAAACCCCGGTGGCTATGGCTACACCTTC. Translated: CASSPRNPGGYGYTF.

This rearrangement joins TRBV2 to TRBJ2-2, with 8 bases that match TRBD1. V shed 6 bases, J shed 0 bases, and the junction held 9 bases outside the gene matches. Germline values: CDR1 SNHLY, CDR2 FYNNEI. This CDR3 region has 17 residues. The CDR3 spells CASSGRQGRTNTGELFF. The DNA for the CDR3 is TGTGCCAGCAGCGGCCGACAGGGGCGCACGAACACCGGGGAGCTGTTTTTT.

This chain joins TRBV6-5 and TRBJ2-2; TRBD1 matches at 7 bases. J lost 5 bases, V lost 7 bases, and 7 bases had no gene match. Germline-derived CDR1 and CDR2 are MNHEY and SVGAGI. The CDR3 runs to 14 residues. The CDR3 is CASTRGRGTGELFF. The CDR3 coding sequence is TGTGCCAGCACGAGGGGGCGCGGGACCGGGGAGCTGTTTTTT.

CDR3 nucleotide sequence: TGTGCCAGTGTATGGGGGACGAAGGGTGAAGCTTTCTTT. It yields the protein CASVWGTKGEAFF. V gene TRBV7-2 combines with J gene TRBJ1-1; tentative D call: TRBD1 (5 bases). Germline values: CDR1 SGHTA, CDR2 FQGNSA. V was trimmed by 9 bases and J by 7 bases, leaving 18 bases between them. The CDR3 runs 13 residues.